This T cell receptor beta chain was recorded in a study of graft-versus-host responses after intestinal transplantation. Study outcomes and limitations: Patients who carried graft-donor T cell macrochimerism also had high graft-versus-host to host-versus-graft clonal ratios in their allografts.

TCRdb's copy holds only in-frame clones and misses some; the assay was immunoSEQ multiplex PCR. The data contain 15,000 to 20,000 clones, approximately 79% of them singletons. On this clone: Its antigen remains unidentified.

The V end lost 8 bases, the J end lost 2 bases, and 15 bases lay between the germline ends. The CDR3 runs to 15 residues. Germline CDR1 MDHEN, CDR2 SYDVKM. The authors processed graft tissue to release intraepithelial and lamina propria lymphocytes. The chain is built from TRBV28 and TRBJ2-2, with D unclear. The sample consisted of ileum tissue, taken 17 days after transplant. The origin of this receptor is a human patient who received an intestinal transplant, so some T cells may come from the graft donor. Here the CDR3 DNA reads TGTGCCAGCTCCCTGTGGACCGGAAACACCGGGGAGCTGTTTTTT. It specifies CASSLWTGNTGELFF.